Listed below are T cell receptor beta chains from one sample, sequenced in a study of control samples from healthy donors and cancer patients. Using immunoSEQ multiplex PCR, the repertoire was profiled, and TCRdb retains in-frame clones only, with some absent. The data show around 30,000 clones, with roughly 94% seen just once and under 7% held by the top ten. The sequenced sample consisted of blood. These receptor sequences come from a man aged 55 to 70 in good health. The CDR3 runs from the conserved cysteine through the conserved F or W. The D gene is left open where the match is weak. Clone size is stated in some rows and not others, as once, few, many or a class when expanded.

TRBD1	once	TRBV19	TRBJ2-1	CASSVTGGYNEQFF	TGTGCCAGTAGTGTGACAGGGGGTTACAATGAGCAGTTCTTC
NA	NA	TRBV7-8	TRBJ1-5	CASSVGQYQPQHF	TGTGCCAGCAGCGTCGGACAGTATCAGCCCCAGCATTTT
NA	NA	TRBV4-1	TRBJ1-3	CASSQEPQAGNTIYF	TGCGCCAGCAGCCAAGAGCCACAGGCTGGAAACACCATATATTTT
NA	NA	TRBV7-6	TRBJ1-1	CASSSDSRVLNTEAFF	TGTGCCAGCAGTTCCGATTCCAGGGTACTGAACACTGAAGCTTTCTTT
TRBD1	NA	TRBV7-9	TRBJ1-1	CASSSAGQVYTEAFF	TGTGCCAGCAGTTCCGCAGGACAGGTGTACACTGAAGCTTTCTTT
NA	NA	TRBV9	TRBJ1-2	CASSVGGGTYGYTF	TGTGCCAGCAGCGTAGGCGGAGGGACCTATGGCTACACCTTC
NA	NA	TRBV9	TRBJ1-1	CASSGRIPNTEAFF	TGTGCCAGCAGCGGCAGGATACCCAACACTGAAGCTTTCTTT
NA	NA	TRBV24-1	TRBJ1-2	CATSGGVGYTF	TGTGCCACCAGTGGTGGAGTTGGCTACACCTTC
NA	NA	TRBV2	TRBJ2-5	CASSGGGGETQYF	TGTGCCAGCAGTGGGGGGGGCGGGGAGACCCAGTACTTC
TRBD2	NA	TRBV28	TRBJ2-1	CASSFGGGEQFF	TGTGCCAGCAGTTTCGGGGGAGGGGAGCAGTTCTTC
NA	NA	TRBV6-4	TRBJ1-2	CASSDSTYYTF	TGTGCCAGCAGTGACTCAACTTACTACACCTTC
NA	NA	TRBV14	TRBJ1-1	CASSQNPGGNTEAFF	TGTGCCAGCAGCCAAAATCCGGGGGGAAACACTGAAGCTTTCTTT
TRBD1	NA	TRBV9	TRBJ1-1	CASTRGQGVNTEAFF	TGTGCCAGCACCCGAGGTCAGGGGGTCAACACTGAAGCTTTCTTT
NA	NA	TRBV7-8	TRBJ2-7	CASSLGGPGYEQYF	TGTGCCAGCAGCTTAGGGGGCCCCGGATACGAGCAGTACTTC
NA	NA	TRBV3-1/TRBV3-2	TRBJ2-5	CASSQCINRDEETQYF	TGTGCCAGCAGCCAATGCATTAACAGGGACGAAGAGACCCAGTACTTC
NA	NA	TRBV18	TRBJ1-1	CASSPLRGASKNTEAFF	TGTGCCAGCTCACCATTGAGGGGGGCCTCGAAGAACACTGAAGCTTTCTTT
NA	NA	TRBV6-9	TRBJ2-6	CASSPEWPYDKSRANVLTF	TGTGCCAGCAGTCCTGAGTGGCCTTACGACAAAAGTCGGGCCAACGTCCTGACTTTC
NA	once	TRBV10-2	TRBJ1-5	CASPPRSGTSNQPQHF	TGCGCCAGCCCTCCGAGGTCAGGGACGAGCAATCAGCCCCAGCATTTT
NA	NA	TRBV13	TRBJ2-2	CASSLGGTTGELFF	TGTGCCAGCAGCTTAGGGGGTACTACCGGGGAGCTGTTTTTT
NA	once	TRBV27	TRBJ1-2	CASSLRGLDGYTF	TGTGCCAGCAGTTTAAGGGGACTAGATGGCTACACCTTC
NA	NA	TRBV2	TRBJ1-1	CASTRGGANTEAFF	TGTGCCAGCACCCGAGGGGGGGCGAACACTGAAGCTTTCTTT
NA	NA	TRBV18	TRBJ2-5	CASSPRGQGQETQYF	TGTGCCAGCTCCCCCCGAGGGCAGGGTCAAGAGACCCAGTACTTC
NA	NA	TRBV4-1	TRBJ2-7	CASSQETLYEQYF	TGCGCCAGCAGCCAAGAGACCCTATACGAGCAGTACTTC
TRBD1	NA	TRBV24-1	TRBJ2-3	CATSDRGQGADTQYF	TGTGCCACCAGTGACCGGGGACAGGGGGCAGATACGCAGTATTTT
NA	NA	TRBV10-3	TRBJ2-1	CAISSTEKSSYNEQFF	TGTGCCATCAGTTCGACAGAAAAGAGCTCCTACAATGAGCAGTTCTTC
TRBD1	NA	TRBV4-3	TRBJ1-3	CASSQDVIPGTAGNTIYF	TGCGCCAGCAGCCAAGATGTAATCCCCGGGACAGCTGGAAACACCATATATTTT
TRBD1	once	TRBV9	TRBJ1-2	CASSVGTGATINYGYTF	TGTGCCAGCAGCGTAGGGACAGGGGCCACCATTAACTATGGCTACACCTTC
NA	NA	TRBV27	TRBJ2-7	CASSLSTPQGGYEQYF	TGTGCCAGCAGTTTATCGACCCCACAGGGGGGGTACGAGCAGTACTTC
TRBD1	NA	TRBV6-4	TRBJ1-6	CASSDYDRGSPLHF	TGTGCCAGCAGTGACTACGACAGGGGATCACCCCTCCACTTT
NA	NA	TRBV5-6	TRBJ1-2	CASSSEGSGLRYGYTF	TGTGCCAGCAGCTCCGAGGGATCCGGGTTGAGATATGGCTACACCTTC
NA	NA	TRBV14	TRBJ1-4	CASSLLGGGEKLFF	TGTGCCAGCAGCCTCTTGGGAGGTGGCGAAAAACTGTTTTTT
NA	NA	TRBV28	TRBJ2-7	CASKRAGYEQYF	TGTGCCAGCAAAAGGGCAGGATACGAGCAGTACTTC
TRBD1	once	TRBV5-5	TRBJ2-5	CASSSRDRGFQETQYF	TGTGCCAGCAGCTCCCGGGACAGGGGCTTCCAAGAGACCCAGTACTTC
NA	NA	TRBV5-6	TRBJ2-5	CASSLRWGLVNEETQYF	TGTGCCAGCAGCTTGCGGTGGGGACTTGTAAATGAAGAGACCCAGTACTTC
NA	NA	TRBV6-2/TRBV6-3	TRBJ2-5	CASSYAGQLGETQYF	TGTGCCAGCAGTTACGCCGGACAGTTGGGGGAGACCCAGTACTTC
NA	NA	TRBV6-5	TRBJ1-4	CASTGRAGEKLFF	TGTGCCAGCACCGGAAGGGCAGGGGAAAAACTGTTTTTT
TRBD1	NA	TRBV9	TRBJ1-2	CASSVDDQGGFGYTF	TGTGCCAGCAGCGTAGATGATCAGGGGGGTTTTGGCTACACCTTC
NA	NA	TRBV7-9	TRBJ2-7	CASSRTASREQYF	TGTGCCAGCAGCAGGACAGCTTCGAGGGAGCAGTACTTC
NA	NA	TRBV7-2	TRBJ2-1	CASSLLRVNEQFF	TGTGCCAGCAGCCTCCTTAGGGTCAATGAGCAGTTCTTC
NA	NA	TRBV28	TRBJ2-5	CASSSQRAQYF	TGTGCCAGCAGTTCCCAGCGGGCCCAGTACTTC
NA	NA	TRBV7-6	TRBJ1-1	CASSLAGWGRRSETEAFF	TGTGCCAGCAGCTTAGCCGGGTGGGGACGGCGATCGGAAACTGAAGCTTTCTTT